A selection of T cell receptor beta chains follows, all from one sample in a study of T-cell reconstitution after alpha-beta-depleted transplantation in children. Each CDR3 protein is one row after TCRdb ran MiXCR on the PCR reads. The data hold approximately 300,000 distinct CDR3 sequences, with around 10% observed a single time. This sample comprised peripheral blood, obtained 180 days after TCRalphabeta/CD19-depleted stem cell transplant. The receptors here all came from a male patient between 2 and 10 years old who had a stem cell transplant for chronic granulomatous disease, so the T cells may come from the graft donor. The CDR3 runs from the conserved cysteine through the conserved F or W. D genes are given only for firm matches. Part of the rows lack a size; the others show once, few, many or a class for expanded clones.

DNA,CDR3,J,V,size,D
TGTGCCTGGAGTGTCGGGGGCATAGGACAGTTCTTC,CAWSVGGIGQFF,TRBJ2-1,TRBV30,-,-
TGCGCCAGCAGTCAATTCGAGCGTTTTAATGAAAAACTGTTTTTT,CASSQFERFNEKLFF,TRBJ1-4,TRBV23-1,many,-
TGTGCCAGCAGCTGGACAGTAAATCAGCCCCAGCATTTT,CASSWTVNQPQHF,TRBJ1-5,TRBV12-3/TRBV12-4,many,-
TGCAGCGTTGGGGGGACCAACTACAATGAGCAGTTCTTC,CSVGGTNYNEQFF,TRBJ2-1,TRBV29-1,many,-
TGTGCCAGCAGCAAAGCGGGTGGACAGGCCCTTCCAGACAATGAGCAGTTCTTC,CASSKAGGQALPDNEQFF,TRBJ2-1,TRBV21-1,many,-
TGTGCCAGTAGATCCGGGCGCGGGGGGCTCAATGAGCAGTTCTTC,CASRSGRGGLNEQFF,TRBJ2-1,TRBV19,many,TRBD2
TGCAGTGCTAGAGATACTAATGAGCAGTTCTTC,CSARDTNEQFF,TRBJ2-1,TRBV20-1,many,-
TGTGCCAGCAGCTTCGGACTAGCGGGAGGAGCCCCTCAAGAGACCCAGTACTTC,CASSFGLAGGAPQETQYF,TRBJ2-5,TRBV11-1,many,TRBD2
TGTGCCAGCAGCCGAGGACAGGACCTTGGGGGCTACACCTTC,CASSRGQDLGGYTF,TRBJ1-2,TRBV3-1,-,TRBD1
TGTGCCAGCAGCTTATTGACCGGGACAGGGAGCTCCTACAATGAGCAGTTCTTC,CASSLLTGTGSSYNEQFF,TRBJ2-1,TRBV7-6,-,TRBD1
TGCAGCGTTGTTGGGACAGGGGGCTACGAGCAGTACTTC,CSVVGTGGYEQYF,TRBJ2-7,TRBV29-1,many,TRBD1
TGCGCCAGCAGCAAGGACAGGGGGGGTTCCTACGAGCAGTACTTC,CASSKDRGGSYEQYF,TRBJ2-7,TRBV4-3,few,TRBD1
TGTGCCAGCAGTCCCAGGGTCGGGCAGCCCCAGCATTTT,CASSPRVGQPQHF,TRBJ1-5,TRBV12-3/TRBV12-4,many,-
TGTGCCATCAGTGGACAGGGAGTGAGAGACACTGAAGCTTTCTTT,CAISGQGVRDTEAFF,TRBJ1-1,TRBV10-3,many,TRBD1
TGTGCCAGCAGCTACCGACTAGCCCCCTACAATGAGCAGTTCTTC,CASSYRLAPYNEQFF,TRBJ2-1,TRBV5-5,many,TRBD2
TGCAGTGCTAGGCGCGGGGGGGGGTCCTACGAGCAGTACTTC,CSARRGGGSYEQYF,TRBJ2-7,TRBV20-1,-,TRBD2
TGTGCCTCTCCTAAGCGGGAGGCCGGCGGTGTCACCGGGGAGCTGTTTTTT,CASPKREAGGVTGELFF,TRBJ2-2,TRBV30,few,TRBD2
TGCAGTGTCGCGGGAGTAATAGGGGCTAGCACAGATACGCAGTATTTT,CSVAGVIGASTDTQYF,TRBJ2-3,TRBV20-1,many,TRBD2
TGTGCCAGCAGTTTACGGACAGGGGGCGTCGAGCAGTACTTC,CASSLRTGGVEQYF,TRBJ2-7,TRBV12-3/TRBV12-4,-,TRBD1
TGTGCCAGCAGCCAAGAGATGGGCGAGCAGTACTTC,CASSQEMGEQYF,TRBJ2-7,TRBV14,few,-
TGCGCCAGCGGCGTAGCGATGTCTATGGGCTACGAGCAGTACTTC,CASGVAMSMGYEQYF,TRBJ2-7,TRBV5-1,many,-
TGTGCCAGCAGCGAGAGATGGGAGGGCGAGCAGTACTTC,CASSERWEGEQYF,TRBJ2-7,TRBV2,many,TRBD2
TGTGCCAGCAGCTTAGTACTGCTAGGGAACTACGAGCAGTACTTC,CASSLVLLGNYEQYF,TRBJ2-7,TRBV7-8,many,-
TGTGCCAGCAGCTTGGCGGGGGGGCGGAGGGATACGCAGTATTTT,CASSLAGGRRDTQYF,TRBJ2-3,TRBV7-2,many,TRBD2
TGTGCCAGCTTAAGTGGGATGCAGACCCAGTACTTC,CASLSGMQTQYF,TRBJ2-5,TRBV2,many,-
TGTGCCAGCTCACCGGGTCCGGGATCTGAAGCTTTCTTT,CASSPGPGSEAFF,TRBJ1-1,TRBV18,few,-
TGTGCCAGCAGCGAACGGGAGACTGGGGCCAACGTCCTGACTTTC,CASSERETGANVLTF,TRBJ2-6,TRBV6-1,many,-
TGCAGCGTTGTCGGAAGCTCCTACAATGAGCAGTTCTTC,CSVVGSSYNEQFF,TRBJ2-1,TRBV29-1,many,-
TGTGCCAGCAGCGACACAGGGCTCCCTACCGCCTACGAGCAGTACTTC,CASSDTGLPTAYEQYF,TRBJ2-7,TRBV7-6,many,-